These 2 T cell receptor beta chains originate from one sample sequenced in a study of T cells expressing NK-cell markers (dated by TCRdb to the early 2020s). The library was obtained by 5' RACE. The sequencing machine was an Illumina HiSeq 2000. Each CDR3 protein sequence appears as one entry after TCRdb reprocessed the reads, and no DNA is included. The sample's records list fewer than 550,000 distinct CDR3 sequences. Roughly 1.4% of the sample belongs to the ten largest clones. Sequenced material: blood T cells: a sorted CD56 or NKG2C T cell subset, CD4+ or CD8+ T cells, or bulk PBMC T cells (not recorded which). Receptors originate from a woman aged 45 to 65 in good health. Donor details come from another sample of the same person, matched by shared clones.

V gene TRBV11-2 combines with J gene TRBJ2-4; TCRdb names TRBD1, which stays unverified in the absence of DNA. The CDR3 totals 13 residues. The V gene's germline CDR1 is SGHAT and CDR2 FQNNGV. The CDR3 sequence: CASSPGTKNIQYF.

This chain connects TRBV20-1 to TRBJ2-1; TCRdb's D call of TRBD1 is untestable without DNA. The CDR3 has 17 amino acids. Germline CDR1 reads DFQATT; CDR2 reads SNEGSKA (reference sequence). The CDR3 reads CSASGLSAGAHYNEQFF.